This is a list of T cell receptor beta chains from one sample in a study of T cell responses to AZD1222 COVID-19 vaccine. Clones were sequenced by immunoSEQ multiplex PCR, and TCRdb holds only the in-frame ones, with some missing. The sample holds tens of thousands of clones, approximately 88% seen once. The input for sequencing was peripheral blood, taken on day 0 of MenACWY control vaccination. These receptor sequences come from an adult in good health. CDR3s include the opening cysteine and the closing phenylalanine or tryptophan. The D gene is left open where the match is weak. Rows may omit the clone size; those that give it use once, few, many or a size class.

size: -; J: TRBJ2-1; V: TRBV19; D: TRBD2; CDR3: CASTLGTSGVNEQFF; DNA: TGTGCCAGCACCCTCGGGACTAGCGGAGTGAATGAGCAGTTCTTC
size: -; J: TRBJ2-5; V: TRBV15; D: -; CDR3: CATSSDSGEMIVETQYF; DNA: TGTGCCACCAGCAGTGACAGTGGGGAAATGATCGTAGAGACCCAGTACTTC
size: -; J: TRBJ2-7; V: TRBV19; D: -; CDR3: CASSRSGSTYEQYF; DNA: TGTGCCAGTAGTAGGTCCGGATCTACCTACGAGCAGTACTTC
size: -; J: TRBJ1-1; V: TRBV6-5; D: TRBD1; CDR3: CASTGTGNAEAFF; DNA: TGTGCCAGCACCGGGACAGGGAATGCTGAAGCTTTCTTT
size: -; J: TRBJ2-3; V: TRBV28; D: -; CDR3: CASSLQGYTDTQYF; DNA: TGTGCCAGCAGCCTACAGGGCTACACAGATACGCAGTATTTT
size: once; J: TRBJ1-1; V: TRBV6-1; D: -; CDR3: CASSEFSQKAFF; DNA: TGTGCCAGCAGTGAATTCTCCCAGAAAGCTTTCTTT
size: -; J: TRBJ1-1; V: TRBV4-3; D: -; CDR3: CASSQDRQGSRLAFF; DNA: TGCGCCAGCAGCCAAGATCGTCAGGGCTCGAGGCTAGCTTTCTTT
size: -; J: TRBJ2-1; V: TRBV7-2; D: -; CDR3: CASSWRINEQFF; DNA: TGTGCCAGCAGCTGGAGGATAAATGAGCAGTTCTTC
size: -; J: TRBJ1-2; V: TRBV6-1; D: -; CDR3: CASSVTVSGAKGDYGYTF; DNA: TGTGCCAGCAGTGTCACAGTGTCTGGGGCCAAGGGGGACTATGGCTACACCTTC
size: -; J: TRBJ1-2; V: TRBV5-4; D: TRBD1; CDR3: CASTLGQGYGYTF; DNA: TGTGCCAGCACCTTGGGACAGGGCTATGGCTACACCTTC
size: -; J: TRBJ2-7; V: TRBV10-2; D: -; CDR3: CASSENEQYF; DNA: TGCGCCAGCAGTGAGAACGAGCAGTACTTC
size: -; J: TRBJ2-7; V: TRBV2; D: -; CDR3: CASSEQGPSYEQYF; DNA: TGTGCCAGCAGTGAACAGGGACCCTCCTACGAGCAGTACTTC
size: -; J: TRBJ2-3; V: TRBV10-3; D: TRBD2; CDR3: CAISEPGLVTDTQYF; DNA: TGTGCCATCAGTGAGCCGGGACTAGTCACAGATACGCAGTATTTT
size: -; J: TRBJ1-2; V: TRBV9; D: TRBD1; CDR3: CASSVGVWGQGSYGYTF; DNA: TGTGCCAGCAGCGTAGGGGTTTGGGGACAGGGGAGCTATGGCTACACCTTC
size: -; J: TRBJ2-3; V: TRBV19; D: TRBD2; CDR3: CASSRVAGGMSTGTDTQYF; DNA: TGTGCCAGTAGTAGGGTAGCGGGAGGGATGAGCACTGGCACAGATACGCAGTATTTT
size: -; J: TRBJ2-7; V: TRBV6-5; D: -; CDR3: CASSTSGAGDEQYF; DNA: TGTGCCAGCAGCACATCAGGGGCAGGGGATGAGCAGTACTTC
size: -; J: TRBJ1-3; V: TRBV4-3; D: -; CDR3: CASSQDPGEIEAGNTIYF; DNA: TGCGCCAGCAGCCAAGATCCCGGGGAAATAGAAGCTGGAAACACCATATATTTT
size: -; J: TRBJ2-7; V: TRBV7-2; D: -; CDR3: CASSLGGVRGGSSYEQYF; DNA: TGTGCCAGCAGCTTAGGGGGAGTGCGCGGCGGTAGCTCCTACGAGCAGTACTTC
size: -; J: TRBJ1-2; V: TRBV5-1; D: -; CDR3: CASSLRGAGNYGYTF; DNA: TGCGCCAGCAGCCTGAGGGGGGCGGGGAACTATGGCTACACCTTC
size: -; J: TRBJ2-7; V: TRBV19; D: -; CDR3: CASSRGVSYEQYF; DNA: TGTGCCAGTAGTAGGGGTGTCTCTTACGAGCAGTACTTC
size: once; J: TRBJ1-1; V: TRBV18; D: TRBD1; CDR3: CASSLEQGARPEAFF; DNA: TGTGCCAGCTCACTTGAGCAGGGGGCGAGACCTGAAGCTTTCTTT
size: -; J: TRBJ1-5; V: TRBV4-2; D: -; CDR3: CASSQEGAGSNQPQHF; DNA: TGTGCCAGCAGCCAAGAGGGTGCAGGGAGCAATCAGCCCCAGCATTTT
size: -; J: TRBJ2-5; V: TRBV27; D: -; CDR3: CASTPNGGVETQYF; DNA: TGTGCCAGCACCCCCAACGGAGGGGTGGAGACCCAGTACTTC
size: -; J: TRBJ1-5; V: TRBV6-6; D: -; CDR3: CASSQAHVPYSNQPQHF; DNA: TGTGCCAGCAGTCAGGCCCACGTACCTTATAGCAATCAGCCCCAGCATTTT
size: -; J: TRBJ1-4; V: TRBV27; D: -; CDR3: CASCSFAGTGEKLFF; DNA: TGTGCCAGCTGCTCGTTCGCGGGGACGGGTGAAAAACTGTTTTTT
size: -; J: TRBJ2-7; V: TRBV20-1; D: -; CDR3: CIVPDTYEQYF; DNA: TGCATCGTGCCAGACACCTACGAGCAGTACTTC
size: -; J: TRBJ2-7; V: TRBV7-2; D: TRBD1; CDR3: CASSPDGYGQGDYEQYF; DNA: TGTGCCAGCAGCCCAGACGGGTACGGACAGGGAGACTACGAGCAGTACTTC
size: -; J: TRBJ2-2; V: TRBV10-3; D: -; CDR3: CAIRENLPGTLLGELFF; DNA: TGTGCCATCAGGGAGAATTTACCCGGGACCCTTCTGGGGGAGCTGTTTTTT
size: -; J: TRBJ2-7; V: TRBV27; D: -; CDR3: CASSSQGPYEQYF; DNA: TGTGCCAGCTCGTCCCAAGGACCCTACGAGCAGTACTTC
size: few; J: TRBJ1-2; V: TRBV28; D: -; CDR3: CASSYPLRGYTF; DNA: TGTGCCAGCAGTTACCCTCTCCGAGGCTACACCTTC